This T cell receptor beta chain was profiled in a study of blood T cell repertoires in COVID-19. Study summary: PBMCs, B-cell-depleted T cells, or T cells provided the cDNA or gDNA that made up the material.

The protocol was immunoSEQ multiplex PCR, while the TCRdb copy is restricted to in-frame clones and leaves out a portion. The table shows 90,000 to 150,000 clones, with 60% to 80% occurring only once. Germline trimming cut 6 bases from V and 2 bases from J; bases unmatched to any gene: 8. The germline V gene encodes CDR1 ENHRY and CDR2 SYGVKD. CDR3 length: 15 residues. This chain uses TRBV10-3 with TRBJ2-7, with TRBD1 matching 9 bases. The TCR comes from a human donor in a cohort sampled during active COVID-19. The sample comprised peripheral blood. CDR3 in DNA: TGTGCCATCAGGGGCAGGGACAGGGATCCCTACGAGCAGTACTTC. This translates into CAIRGRDRDPYEQYF.